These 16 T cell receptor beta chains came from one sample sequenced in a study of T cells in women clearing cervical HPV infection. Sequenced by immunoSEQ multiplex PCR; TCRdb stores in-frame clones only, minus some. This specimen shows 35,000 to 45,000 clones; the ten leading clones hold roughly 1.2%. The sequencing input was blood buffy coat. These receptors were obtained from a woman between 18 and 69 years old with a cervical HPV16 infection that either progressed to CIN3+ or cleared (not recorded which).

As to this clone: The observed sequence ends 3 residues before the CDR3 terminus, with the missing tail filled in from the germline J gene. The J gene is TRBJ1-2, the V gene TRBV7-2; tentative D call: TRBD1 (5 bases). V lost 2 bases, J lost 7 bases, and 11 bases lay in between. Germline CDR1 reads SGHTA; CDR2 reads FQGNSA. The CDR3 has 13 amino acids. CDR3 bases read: TGTGCCAGCAGCTTAAGAGGGGTTGGTGGC. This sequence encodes CASSLRGVGG. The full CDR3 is CASSLRGVGGYTF.

Incomplete CDR3 DNA: TGTGCCACCAGACAGGCACCTAATGAAAAA. Residues: CATRQAPNEK. The full CDR3 sequence reads CATRQAPNEKLFF. This chain connects TRBV19 to TRBJ1-4; maybe TRBD1 (6 bases). The CDR3 end falls 3 residues outside the read, so it is completed with the germline J gene. Trimming took off 10 bases at V and 3 bases at J, with 12 bases between the two ends. CDR3 size: 13 residues. In germline, CDR1 is LNHDA, CDR2 SQIVND (reference sequence).

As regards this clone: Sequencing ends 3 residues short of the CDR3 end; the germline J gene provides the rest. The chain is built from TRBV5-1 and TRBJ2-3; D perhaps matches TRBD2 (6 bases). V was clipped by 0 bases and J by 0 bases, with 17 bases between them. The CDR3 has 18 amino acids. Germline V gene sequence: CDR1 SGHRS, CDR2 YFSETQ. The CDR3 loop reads CASSLASVGSGSTDTQYF. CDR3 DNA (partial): TGCGCCAGCAGCTTGGCTTCGGTGGGTAGCGGAAGCACAGATACG.

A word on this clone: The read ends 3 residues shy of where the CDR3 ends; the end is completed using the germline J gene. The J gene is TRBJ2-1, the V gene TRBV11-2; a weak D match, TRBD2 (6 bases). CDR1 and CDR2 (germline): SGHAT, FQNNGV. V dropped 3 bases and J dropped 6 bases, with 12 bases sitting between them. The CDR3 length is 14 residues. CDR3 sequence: CASSFGGASNEQFF. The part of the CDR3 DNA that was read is TGTGCCAGCAGCTTTGGCGGGGCTAGCAATGAG. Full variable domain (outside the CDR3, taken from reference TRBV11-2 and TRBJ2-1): EAGVAQSPRYKIIEKRQSVAFWCNPISGHATLYWYQQILGQGPKLLIQFQNNGVVDDSQLPKDRFSAERLKGVDSTLKIQPAKLEDSAVYLCASSFGGASNEQFFGPGTRLTVL.

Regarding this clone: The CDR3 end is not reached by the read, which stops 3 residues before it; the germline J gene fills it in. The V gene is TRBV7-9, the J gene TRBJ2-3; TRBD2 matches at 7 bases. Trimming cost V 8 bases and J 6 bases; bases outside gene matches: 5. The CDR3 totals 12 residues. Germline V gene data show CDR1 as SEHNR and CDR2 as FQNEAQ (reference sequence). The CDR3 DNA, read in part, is TGTGCCAGCGAAGCGGGGAGTGATACG. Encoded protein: CASEAGSDT. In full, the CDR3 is CASEAGSDTQYF.

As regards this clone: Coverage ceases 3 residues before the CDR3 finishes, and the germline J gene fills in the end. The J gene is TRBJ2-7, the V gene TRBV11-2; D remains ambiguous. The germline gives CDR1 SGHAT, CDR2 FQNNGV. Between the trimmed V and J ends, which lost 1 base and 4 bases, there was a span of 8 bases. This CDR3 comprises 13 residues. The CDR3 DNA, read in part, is TGTGCCAGCAGCTTAGGGCAGTTGTACGAG. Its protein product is CASSLGQLYE. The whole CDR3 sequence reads CASSLGQLYEQYF.

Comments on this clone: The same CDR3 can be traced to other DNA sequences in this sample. The CDR3 DNA, read in part, is TGCAGTGCTAGCCGGGACAGGGTCTACGAG. This sequence encodes CSASRDRVYE. The full CDR3 sequence reads CSASRDRVYEQYF. The V and J genes are TRBV20-1 and TRBJ2-7; TRBD1 matches at 9 bases. Read sequence stops 3 residues before the CDR3 end, and the germline J gene provides the missing end. CDR1 and CDR2 (germline): DFQATT, SNEGSKA (reference sequence). The ends lost 3 bases at V and 3 bases at J; junction bases unmatched: 3. The CDR3 totals 13 residues.

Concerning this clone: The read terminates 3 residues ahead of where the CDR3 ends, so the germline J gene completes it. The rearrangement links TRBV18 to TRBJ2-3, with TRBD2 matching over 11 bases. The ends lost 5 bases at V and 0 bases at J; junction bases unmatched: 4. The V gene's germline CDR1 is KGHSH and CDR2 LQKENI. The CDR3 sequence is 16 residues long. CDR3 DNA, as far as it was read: TGTGCCAGCTCAACTGGGACTAGCGGCAGCACAGATACG. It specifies CASSTGTSGSTDT. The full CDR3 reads CASSTGTSGSTDTQYF.

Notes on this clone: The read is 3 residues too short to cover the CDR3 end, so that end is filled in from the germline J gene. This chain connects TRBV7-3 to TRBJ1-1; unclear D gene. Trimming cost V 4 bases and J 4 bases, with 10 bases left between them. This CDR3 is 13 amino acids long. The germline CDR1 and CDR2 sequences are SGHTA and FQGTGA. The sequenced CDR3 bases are TGTGCCAGCAGCTCGGCGGGAGGCACTGAA. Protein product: CASSSAGGTE. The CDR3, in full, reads CASSSAGGTEAFF.

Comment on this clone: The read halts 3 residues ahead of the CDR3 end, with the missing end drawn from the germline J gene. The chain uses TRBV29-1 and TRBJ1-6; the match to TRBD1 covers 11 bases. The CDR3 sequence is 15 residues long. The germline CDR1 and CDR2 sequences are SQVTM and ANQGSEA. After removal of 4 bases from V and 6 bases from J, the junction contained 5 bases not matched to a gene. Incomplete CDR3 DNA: TGCAGCGTTGCCGGGACAGGGGGTCTTAATTCACCC. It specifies CSVAGTGGLNSP. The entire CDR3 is CSVAGTGGLNSPLHF.

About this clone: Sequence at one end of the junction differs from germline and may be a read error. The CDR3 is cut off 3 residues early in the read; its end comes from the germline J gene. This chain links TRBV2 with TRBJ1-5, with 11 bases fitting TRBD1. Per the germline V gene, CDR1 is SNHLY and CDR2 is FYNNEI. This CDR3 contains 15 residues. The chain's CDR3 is CASSEGQGAGQPQHF. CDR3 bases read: TGTGCCAGCAGCGAAGGACAGGGGGCTGGTCAGCCC.

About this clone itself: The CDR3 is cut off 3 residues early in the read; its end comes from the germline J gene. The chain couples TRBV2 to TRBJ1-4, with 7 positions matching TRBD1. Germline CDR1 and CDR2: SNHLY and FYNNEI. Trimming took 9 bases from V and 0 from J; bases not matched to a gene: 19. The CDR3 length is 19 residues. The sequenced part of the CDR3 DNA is TGTGCCAGGGGAGGACAGGATTCAATTTCACCGGCAACTAATGAAAAA. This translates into CARGGQDSISPATNEK. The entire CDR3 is CARGGQDSISPATNEKLFF.

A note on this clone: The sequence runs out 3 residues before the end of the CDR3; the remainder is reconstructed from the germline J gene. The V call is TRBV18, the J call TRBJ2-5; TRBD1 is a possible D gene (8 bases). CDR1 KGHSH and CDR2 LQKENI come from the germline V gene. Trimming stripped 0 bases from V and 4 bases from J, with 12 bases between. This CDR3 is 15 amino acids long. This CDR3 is CASSPPDREGETQYF. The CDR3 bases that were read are TGTGCCAGCTCACCACCGGACAGGGAGGGAGAGACC. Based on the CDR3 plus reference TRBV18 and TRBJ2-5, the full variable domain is NAGVMQNPRHLVRRRGQEARLRCSPMKGHSHVYWYRQLPEEGLKFMVYLQKENIIDESGMPKERFSAEFPKEGPSILRIQQVVRGDSAAYFCASSPPDREGETQYFGPGTRLLVL.

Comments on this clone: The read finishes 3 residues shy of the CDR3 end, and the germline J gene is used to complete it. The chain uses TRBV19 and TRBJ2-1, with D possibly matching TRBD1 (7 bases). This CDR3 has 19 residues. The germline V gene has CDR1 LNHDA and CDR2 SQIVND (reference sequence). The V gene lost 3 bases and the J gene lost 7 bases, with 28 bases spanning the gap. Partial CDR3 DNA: TGTGCCAGTAGTATTGGCGGGACAGTGTTCTCGACGTGGTCAAATGAG. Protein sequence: CASSIGGTVFSTWSNE. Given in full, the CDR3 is CASSIGGTVFSTWSNEQFF. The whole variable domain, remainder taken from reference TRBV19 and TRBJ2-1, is DGGITQSPKYLFRKEGQNVTLSCEQNLNHDAMYWYRQDPGQGLRLIYYSQIVNDFQKGDIAEGYSVSREKKESFPLTVTSAQKNPTAFYLCASSIGGTVFSTWSNEQFFGPGTRLTVL.

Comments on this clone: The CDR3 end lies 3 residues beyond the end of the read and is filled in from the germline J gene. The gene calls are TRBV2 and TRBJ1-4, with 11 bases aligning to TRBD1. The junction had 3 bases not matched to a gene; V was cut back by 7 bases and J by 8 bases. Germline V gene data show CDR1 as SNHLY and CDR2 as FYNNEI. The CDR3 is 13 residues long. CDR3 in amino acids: CASTGTGGEKLFF. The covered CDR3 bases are TGTGCCAGCACCGGGACAGGGGGGGAAAAA.

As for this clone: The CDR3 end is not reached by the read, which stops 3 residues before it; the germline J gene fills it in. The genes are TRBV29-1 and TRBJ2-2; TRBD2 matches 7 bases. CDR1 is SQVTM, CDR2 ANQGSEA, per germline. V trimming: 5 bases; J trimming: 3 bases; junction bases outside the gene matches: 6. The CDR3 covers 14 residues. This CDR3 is CSVSGAEDTGELFF. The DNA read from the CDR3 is TGCAGCGTTAGCGGGGCGGAGGACACCGGGGAG.